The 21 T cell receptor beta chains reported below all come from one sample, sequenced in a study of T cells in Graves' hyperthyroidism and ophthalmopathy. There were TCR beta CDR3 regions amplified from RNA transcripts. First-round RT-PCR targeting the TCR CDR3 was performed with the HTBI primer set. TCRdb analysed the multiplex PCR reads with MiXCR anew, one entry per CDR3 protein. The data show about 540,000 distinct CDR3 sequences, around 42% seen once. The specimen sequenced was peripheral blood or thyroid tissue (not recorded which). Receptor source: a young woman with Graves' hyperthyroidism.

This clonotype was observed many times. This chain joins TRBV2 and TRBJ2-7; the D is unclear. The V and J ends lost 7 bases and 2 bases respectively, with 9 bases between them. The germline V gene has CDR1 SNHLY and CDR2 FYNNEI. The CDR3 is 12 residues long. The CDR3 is CASKDAAYEQYF. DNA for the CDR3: TGTGCCAGCAAGGACGCCGCCTACGAGCAGTACTTC.

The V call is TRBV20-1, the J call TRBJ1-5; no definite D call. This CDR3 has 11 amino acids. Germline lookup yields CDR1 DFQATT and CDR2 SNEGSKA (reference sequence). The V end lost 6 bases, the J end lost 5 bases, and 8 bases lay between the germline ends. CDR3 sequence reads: CSAGPHQPQHF. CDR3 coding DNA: TGCAGTGCCGGACCCCATCAGCCCCAGCATTTT.

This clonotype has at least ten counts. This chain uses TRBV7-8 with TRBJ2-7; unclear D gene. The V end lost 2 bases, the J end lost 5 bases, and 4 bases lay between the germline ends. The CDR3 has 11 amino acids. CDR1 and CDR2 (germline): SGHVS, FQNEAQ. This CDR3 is CASSLFHEQYF. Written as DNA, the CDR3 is TGTGCCAGCAGCTTATTCCACGAGCAGTACTTC.

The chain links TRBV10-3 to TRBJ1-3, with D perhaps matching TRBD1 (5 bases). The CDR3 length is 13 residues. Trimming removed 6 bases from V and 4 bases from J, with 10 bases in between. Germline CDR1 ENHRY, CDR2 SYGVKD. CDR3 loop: CAIRGVGGNTIYF. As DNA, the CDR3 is TGTGCCATCAGGGGGGTCGGCGGAAACACCATATATTTT.

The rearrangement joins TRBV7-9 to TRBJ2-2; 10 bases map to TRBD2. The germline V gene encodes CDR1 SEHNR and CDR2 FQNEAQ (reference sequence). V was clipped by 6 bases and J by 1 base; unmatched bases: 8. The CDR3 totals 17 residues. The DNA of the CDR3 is TGTGCCAGCAGTTTTAGACCTAGCGGGAGGAACACCGGGGAGCTGTTTTTT. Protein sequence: CASSFRPSGRNTGELFF.

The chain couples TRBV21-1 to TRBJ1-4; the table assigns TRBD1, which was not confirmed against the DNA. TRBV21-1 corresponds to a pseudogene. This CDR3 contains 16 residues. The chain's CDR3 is CASSTPWGAQNEKLFF. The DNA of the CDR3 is TGTGCCAGCAGCACCCCGTGGGGGGCCCAGAATGAAAAACTGTTTTTT.

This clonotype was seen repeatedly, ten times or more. This CDR3 reads CASSEATVYQETQYF. The CDR3 nucleotides are TGTGCCAGCAGTGAAGCGACAGTGTACCAAGAGACCCAGTACTTC. The V gene is TRBV2, the J gene TRBJ2-5, with D tentatively TRBD1 (5 bases). The V gene's germline CDR1 is SNHLY and CDR2 FYNNEI. The CDR3 contains 15 residues. V was pared by 0 bases and J by 0 bases, with 8 bases between. The full variable domain, completed using reference TRBV2 and TRBJ2-5, is EPEVTQTPSHQVTQMGQEVILRCVPISNHLYFYWYRQILGQKVEFLVSFYNNEISEKSEIFDDQFSVERPDGSNFTLKIRSTKLEDSAMYFCASSEATVYQETQYFGPGTRLLVL.

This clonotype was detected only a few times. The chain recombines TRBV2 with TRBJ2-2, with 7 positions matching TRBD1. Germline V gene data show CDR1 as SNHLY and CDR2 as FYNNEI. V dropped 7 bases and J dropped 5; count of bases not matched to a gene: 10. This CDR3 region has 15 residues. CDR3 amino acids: CASTIRGRRTGELFF. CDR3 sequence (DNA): TGTGCCAGCACGATTAGGGGGCGCCGGACCGGGGAGCTGTTTTTT.

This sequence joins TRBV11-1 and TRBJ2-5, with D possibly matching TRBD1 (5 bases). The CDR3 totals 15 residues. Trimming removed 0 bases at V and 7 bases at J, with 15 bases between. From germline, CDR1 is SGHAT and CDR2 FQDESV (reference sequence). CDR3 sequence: CASSLAQGNGATQYF. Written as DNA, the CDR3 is TGTGCCAGCAGCTTAGCCCAAGGGAATGGGGCGACCCAGTACTTC.

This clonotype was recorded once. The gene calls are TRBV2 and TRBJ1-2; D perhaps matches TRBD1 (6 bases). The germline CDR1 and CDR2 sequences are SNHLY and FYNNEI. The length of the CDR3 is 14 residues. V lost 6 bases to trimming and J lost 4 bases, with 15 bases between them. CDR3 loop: CASSWTDSSYGYTF. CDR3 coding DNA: TGTGCCAGCAGCTGGACGGACAGCAGCTATGGCTACACCTTC.

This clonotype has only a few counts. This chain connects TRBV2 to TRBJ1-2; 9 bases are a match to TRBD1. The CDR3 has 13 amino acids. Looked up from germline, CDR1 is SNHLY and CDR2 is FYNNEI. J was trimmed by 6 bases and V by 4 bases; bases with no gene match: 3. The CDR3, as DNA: TGTGCCAGCAGTGCTGGGGACAGGGATGGCTACACCTTC. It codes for CASSAGDRDGYTF.

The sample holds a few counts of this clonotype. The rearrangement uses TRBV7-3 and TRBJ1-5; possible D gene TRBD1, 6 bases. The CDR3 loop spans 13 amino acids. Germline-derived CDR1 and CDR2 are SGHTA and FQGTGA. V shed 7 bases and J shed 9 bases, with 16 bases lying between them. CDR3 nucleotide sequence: TGTGCCAGCACTGGACAGTTCCAGGGGCCCCAGCATTTT. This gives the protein CASTGQFQGPQHF.

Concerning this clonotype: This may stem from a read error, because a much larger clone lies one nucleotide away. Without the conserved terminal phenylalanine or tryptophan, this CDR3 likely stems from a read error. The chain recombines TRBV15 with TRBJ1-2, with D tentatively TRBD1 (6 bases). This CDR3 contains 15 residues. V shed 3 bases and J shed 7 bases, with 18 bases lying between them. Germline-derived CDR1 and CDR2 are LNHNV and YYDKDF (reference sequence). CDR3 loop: CATSSKRGGVGGYTY. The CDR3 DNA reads TGTGCCACCAGCAGTAAACGAGGGGGGGTGGGTGGCTACACCTAC.

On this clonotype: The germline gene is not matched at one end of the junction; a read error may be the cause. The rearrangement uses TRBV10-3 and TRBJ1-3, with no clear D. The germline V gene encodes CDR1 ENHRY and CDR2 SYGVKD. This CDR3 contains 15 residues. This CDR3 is CAIIGLTSSGNTTYF. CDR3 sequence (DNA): TGTGCCATCATCGGACTCACAAGCTCTGGAAACACCACATATTTT.

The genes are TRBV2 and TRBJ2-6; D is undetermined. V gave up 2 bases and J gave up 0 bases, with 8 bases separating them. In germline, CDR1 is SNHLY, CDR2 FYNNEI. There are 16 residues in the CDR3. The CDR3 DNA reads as TGTGCCAGCAGTGAATGGGTCAGCTCTGGGGCCAACGTCCTGACTTTC. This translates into CASSEWVSSGANVLTF.

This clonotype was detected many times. CDR3 DNA: TGCGCCAGCAGTGAGAACCTACTAGTGAACCAGTACTTC. It yields the protein CASSENLLVNQYF. The gene calls are TRBV10-2 and TRBJ2-5; a weak D match, TRBD2 (5 bases). The V gene's germline CDR1 is WSHSY and CDR2 SAAADI. The CDR3 totals 13 residues. The ends were cut back, 2 bases at V and 10 bases at J, with 14 bases in the middle.

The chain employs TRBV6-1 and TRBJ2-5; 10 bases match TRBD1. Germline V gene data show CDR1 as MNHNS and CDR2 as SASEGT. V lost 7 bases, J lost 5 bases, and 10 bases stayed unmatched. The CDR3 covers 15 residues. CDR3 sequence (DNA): TGTGCCAGCACTAGACGGACAGGGGGTGTTGAGACCCAGTACTTC. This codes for CASTRRTGGVETQYF.

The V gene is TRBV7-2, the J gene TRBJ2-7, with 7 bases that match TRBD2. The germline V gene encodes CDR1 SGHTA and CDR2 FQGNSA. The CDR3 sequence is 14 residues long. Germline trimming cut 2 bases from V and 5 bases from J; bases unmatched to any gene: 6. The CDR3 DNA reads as TGTGCCAGCAGCTTAATGCGGGAGCCGAACGAGCAGTACTTC. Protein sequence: CASSLMREPNEQYF.

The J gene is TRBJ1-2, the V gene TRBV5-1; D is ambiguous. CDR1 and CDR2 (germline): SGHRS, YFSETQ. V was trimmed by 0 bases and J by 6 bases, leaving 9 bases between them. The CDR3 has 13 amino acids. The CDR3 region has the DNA TGCGCCAGCAGCTTGGCGTCACCTGATGGCTACACCTTC. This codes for CASSLASPDGYTF. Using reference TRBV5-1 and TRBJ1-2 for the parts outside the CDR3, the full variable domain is KAGVTQTPRYLIKTRGQQVTLSCSPISGHRSVSWYQQTPGQGLQFLFEYFSETQRNKGNFPGRFSGRQFSNSRSEMNVSTLELGDSALYLCASSLASPDGYTFGSGTRLTVV.

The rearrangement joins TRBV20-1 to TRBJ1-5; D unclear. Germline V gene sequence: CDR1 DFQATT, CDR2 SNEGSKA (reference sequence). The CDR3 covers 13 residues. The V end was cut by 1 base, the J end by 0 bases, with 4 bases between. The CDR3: CSARVTSNQPQHF. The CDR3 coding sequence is TGCAGTGCTAGAGTCACTAGCAATCAGCCCCAGCATTTT.

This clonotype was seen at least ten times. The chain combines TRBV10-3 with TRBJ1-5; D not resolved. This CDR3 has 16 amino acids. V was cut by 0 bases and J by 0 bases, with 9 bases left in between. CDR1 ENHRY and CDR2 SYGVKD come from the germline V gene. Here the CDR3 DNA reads TGTGCCATCAGTGAGTCTCGGAGAAATAGCAATCAGCCCCAGCATTTT. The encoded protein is CAISESRRNSNQPQHF.